These T cell receptor beta chains were read from a single sample in a study of shared clonotypes between healthy human individuals. Generated by immunoSEQ multiplex PCR, the TCRdb table keeps only in-frame clones and is missing some. Of roughly 2,300,000 clones in the sample, 85% to 95% were seen once. Sequencing was done on a sample of naive CD4+ T cells from PBMCs. The receptors originated from a man aged 18 to 30 in good health. Some clones in this sample may be carry-over from other donors' samples. Both conserved end residues are part of each CDR3. The order of the fields is clone size, V gene, D gene, CDR3 length, J gene, CDR3 DNA, CDR3 protein. The D gene is left open where the match is weak. Clone size is not always given. Where it is, it says once, few, many or a class for expanded clones.

>.|TRBV7-2|TRBD2|13|TRBJ2-3
TGTGCCAGCAGCTGGGGGGGGACAGATACGCAGTATTTT
CASSWGGTDTQYF
>.|TRBV19|.|13|TRBJ2-7
TGTGCCAGTAGTCCCCTTTTCAGGGACGAGCAGTACTTC
CASSPLFRDEQYF
>.|TRBV5-1|.|15|TRBJ1-6
TGCGCCAGCAGCTTGGGCGACCCAGAAAATTCACCCCTCCACTTT
CASSLGDPENSPLHF
>.|TRBV11-3|.|17|TRBJ2-1
TGTGCCAGCAGCTTAGATCTTGTGGGGAGCTCCTACAATGAGCAGTTCTTC
CASSLDLVGSSYNEQFF
>.|TRBV2|TRBD1|17|TRBJ1-4
TGTGCCAGCAGACCCGGGACAGGGGCCATCCCGAGTGAAAAACTGTTTTTT
CASRPGTGAIPSEKLFF
>.|TRBV6-1|.|16|TRBJ1-5
TGTGCCAGCAGTGATGTGGCTGGCTATAGCAATCAGCCCCAGCATTTT
CASSDVAGYSNQPQHF
>.|TRBV7-3|.|15|TRBJ1-1
TGTGCCAGCAGCCCTATGGGAGGGATGGGCACTGAAGCTTTCTTT
CASSPMGGMGTEAFF
>.|TRBV9|TRBD1|15|TRBJ1-5
TGTGCCAGCAGCGTAACAGGGGTAAGCAATCAGCCCCAGCATTTT
CASSVTGVSNQPQHF
>once|TRBV29-1|.|16|TRBJ2-3
TGCAGCGTTGAAGATCGAAATAGTGCTAGCCCAGATACGCAGTATTTT
CSVEDRNSASPDTQYF
>.|TRBV18|TRBD2|16|TRBJ2-1
TGTGCCAGCTCATTTTCTAGCGGGAGTTCCTACAATGAGCAGTTCTTC
CASSFSSGSSYNEQFF
>.|TRBV7-2|TRBD1|14|TRBJ1-2
TGTGCCAGCAGCCCTCGGACAGGCGCCTCGGGCTACACCTTC
CASSPRTGASGYTF
>.|TRBV28|.|14|TRBJ1-2
TGTGCCAGCAGTTTTCGAGCCCTTTACTATGGCTACACCTTC
CASSFRALYYGYTF
>.|TRBV7-3|TRBD1|15|TRBJ1-2
TGTGCCAGCAGCCCAGGGACAGGGAGGGCCGATGGCTACACCTTC
CASSPGTGRADGYTF
>once|TRBV29-1|.|15|TRBJ2-1
TGCAGCGTTGAAGATCAGGCTAGCGTACACAATGAGCAGTTCTTC
CSVEDQASVHNEQFF
>.|TRBV2|.|12|TRBJ2-3
TGTGCCAGCAGGCGGGCCACAGATACGCAGTATTTT
CASRRATDTQYF
>once|TRBV30|.|13|TRBJ2-3
TGTGCCTGCTCCGGGGAAATTAGAGATACGCAGTATTTT
CACSGEIRDTQYF
>.|TRBV27|.|15|TRBJ1-5
TGTGCCAGCGCCACGCCGAGGGACGTGGGTCAGCCCCAGCATTTT
CASATPRDVGQPQHF
>.|TRBV15|.|12|TRBJ2-5
TGTGCCACCAAAAATTTGGGTGGGACCCAGTACTTC
CATKNLGGTQYF
>once|TRBV29-1|TRBD1|13|TRBJ2-7
TGCAGCGTGATGACAGGGGTGATGGTCGAGCAGTACTTC
CSVMTGVMVEQYF
>.|TRBV5-6|.|15|TRBJ2-3
TGTGCCAGCAGCAGGTACCAGATAAGCACAGATACGCAGTATTTT
CASSRYQISTDTQYF
>.|TRBV5-6|.|14|TRBJ1-4
TGTGCCAGCAGCGTCGACAGTCATAATGAAAAACTGTTTTTT
CASSVDSHNEKLFF
>.|TRBV7-7|.|14|TRBJ2-7
TGTGCCAGCAGCTTAGTGGCGCACTCCTACGAGCAGTACTTC
CASSLVAHSYEQYF
>.|TRBV2|TRBD2|16|TRBJ2-2
TGTGCCAGCAGTGAGAGGGCGGGAGGACTGGCCGGGGAGCTGTTTTTT
CASSERAGGLAGELFF
>.|TRBV7-8|TRBD1|16|TRBJ1-2
TGTGCCAGCAGCTCCTTGGGACAGCTGGCGTACTATGGCTACACCTTC
CASSSLGQLAYYGYTF
>.|TRBV5-1|TRBD2|15|TRBJ2-2
TGCGCCAGCAGCCCGGGACTAGTCGCCACCGGGGAGCTGTTTTTT
CASSPGLVATGELFF
>.|TRBV20-1|.|11|TRBJ2-7
TGCAGTGCTAATGTGGGCTACGAGCAGTACTTC
CSANVGYEQYF
>few|TRBV2|.|14|TRBJ2-2
TGTGCCAGCAGTGAACGTAGGATTACCGGGGAGCTGTTTTTT
CASSERRITGELFF
>few|TRBV10-1|.|13|TRBJ1-1
TGCGCCAGCATGGCCAGCATGAACACTGAAGCTTTCTTT
CASMASMNTEAFF
>once|TRBV11-2|.|15|TRBJ2-3
TGTGCCAGCAGGCGCCCGGGGGGCCACACAGATACGCAGTATTTT
CASRRPGGHTDTQYF